A selection of T cell receptor beta chains follows, all from one sample in a study of blood T cell repertoires in COVID-19. Some clones are missing from TCRdb's copy, which holds only in-frame ones; the method was immunoSEQ multiplex PCR. This table has 250,000 or so clones, more than 70% appearing once. Sequenced material: peripheral blood. Receptors originate from a woman under 40 with COVID-19, enrolled during active disease. The conserved cysteine and the conserved F or W are not part of the CDR3 here.

TRBV4-3 ASSRDSVNGYT
TRBV4-3 ASSQDQRGGDSPLH
TRBV6-5 ASSYSGQGVDQPQH
TRBV5-4 ASSLVAGGADTQY
TRBV21-1 ASSKKAGAGSPLH
TRBV28 ASRRQGASGNTIY
TRBV29-1 SVVAGNYGYT
TRBV14 ASSQSPRGFYEQY
TRBV23-1 AGQGNWLF
TRBV4-3 ASSQEGFPDSYLYNEQF
TRBV25-1 ATGANYGYT
TRBV7-9 ASSHPGVRSGNTIY
TRBV7-8 ASTLSGMATNEKLF
TRBV3-1/TRBV3-2 ASRRRGSEDTQY
TRBV6-2/TRBV6-3 ASSYSQTLDRANTEAF
TRBV6-5 ASSYRLNTEAF
TRBV11-2 ASSLDLEHSEQY
TRBV7-7 ASSYPRTGELF
TRBV25-1 ASKSTGSGYT
TRBV25-1 ASSFGGEFGGYT
TRBV6-5 ASSRTGRSYGYT
TRBV7-9 ASSWGGGSGANVLT
TRBV11-2 ASSFTGTIYNEQF
TRBV12-3/TRBV12-4 ASSSLPGNTIY
TRBV11-2 ASSPWTGSGNEQF
TRBV27 ASKTSGGSTDTQY
TRBV6-5 ASKYRTGPAF
TRBV11-2 ASSLEFVGGNEQF
TRBV7-2 ASSFAPRSSYEQY
TRBV9 ASSAPVSSSYNEQF
TRBV4-3 ASSQILAGASDEQF
TRBV5-1 ASRGTSGGEQF